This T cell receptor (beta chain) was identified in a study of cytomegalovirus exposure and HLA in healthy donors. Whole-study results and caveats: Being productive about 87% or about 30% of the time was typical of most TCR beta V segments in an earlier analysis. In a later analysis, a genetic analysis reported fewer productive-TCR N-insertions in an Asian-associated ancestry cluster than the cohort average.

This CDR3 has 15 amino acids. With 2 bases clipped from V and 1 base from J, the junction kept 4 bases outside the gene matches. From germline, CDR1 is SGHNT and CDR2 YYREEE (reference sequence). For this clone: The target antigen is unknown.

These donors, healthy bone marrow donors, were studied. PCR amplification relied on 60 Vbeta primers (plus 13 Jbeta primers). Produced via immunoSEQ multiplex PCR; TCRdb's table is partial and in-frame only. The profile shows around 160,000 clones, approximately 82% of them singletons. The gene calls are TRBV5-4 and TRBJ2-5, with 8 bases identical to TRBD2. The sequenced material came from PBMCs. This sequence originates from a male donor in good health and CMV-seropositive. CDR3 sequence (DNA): TGTGCCAGCAGCTTAAGCGGGAGCCCCCAAGAGACCCAGTACTTC. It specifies CASSLSGSPQETQYF.